This TCR beta chain appears in the sequencing data of a study of radiotherapy plus CTLA-4 blockade in lung cancer. Broader study findings: In blood, tumor-derived TCR clones expanded after radiotherapy plus ipilimumab.

In the case of this clone: Its target is not known.

Repertoires were generated with immunoSEQ multiplex PCR, while TCRdb's copy carries only in-frame clones and drops some. Among fewer than 65,000 clones, about 76% were seen once, and the ten largest hold approximately 9%. This CDR3 has 14 amino acids. The V end lost 3 bases, the J end lost 2 bases, and 9 bases lay between the germline ends. CDR1 and CDR2 from the germline V gene are ENHRY and SYGVKD. The study treated chemo-refractory metastatic non-small-cell lung cancer patients with focal radiation plus ipilimumab CTLA-4 blockade. The sample here was peripheral blood, taken from a patient treated with radiotherapy plus ipilimumab. This TCR was sampled from a human donor with non-small cell lung cancer who had a complete response to radiotherapy plus ipilimumab. V and J are TRBV10-3 and TRBJ2-3; D possibly corresponds to TRBD1 (5 bases). The CDR3 spells CAISEGDPTDTQYF. CDR3 in DNA: TGTGCCATCAGTGAAGGGGATCCCACAGATACGCAGTATTTT.